This entry is about one TCR beta chain. The method was immunoSEQ multiplex PCR; TCRdb's version includes in-frame clones alone and lacks a portion of them. Of about 38,000 clones listed, roughly 90% were seen once; the top ten hold approximately 0.5%. The data are from a study of T cell changes during pregnancy in multiple sclerosis. Trimming took 6 bases from V and 3 from J; bases not matched to a gene: 3. Per germline, CDR1 LNHDA and CDR2 SQIVND (reference sequence). The CDR3 consists of 14 residues. The sequenced sample was CD4+ T cells from peripheral blood mononuclear cells, obtained in the second trimester of pregnancy. This TCR came from a female donor with multiple sclerosis, enrolled in a pregnancy study. This rearrangement joins TRBV19 to TRBJ2-7, with 12 bases fitting TRBD2. CDR3: CASRRTSGIYEQYF. DNA of the CDR3: TGTGCCAGTAGACGGACTAGCGGGATCTACGAGCAGTACTTC.